Following are 24 T cell receptor beta chains from one sample sequenced in a study of T-cell reconstitution after alpha-beta-depleted transplantation in children. Using unique molecular identifiers, the investigators prepared the TCRbeta library. Each CDR3 protein gets one entry after TCRdb re-called the PCR reads with MiXCR. The profile shows fewer than 450,000 distinct CDR3 sequences, 15% to 20% of them singletons. Specimen: PBMCs, mostly from graft donor cells, collected 360 days after TCRalphabeta/CD19-depleted stem cell transplant. The receptors derive from a male patient aged 2 to 9 who had a stem cell transplant for acute lymphoblastic leukemia, so the T cells may come from the graft donor.

The V gene is TRBV28, the J gene TRBJ2-7; a possible D gene is TRBD1 (6 bases). This CDR3 is 13 amino acids long. Germline loops: CDR1 MDHEN, CDR2 SYDVKM. The V end lost 8 bases, the J end lost 0 bases, and 11 bases lay between the germline ends. The CDR3 sequence: CASATGISYEQYF. The DNA for the CDR3 is TGTGCCAGCGCTACAGGGATCTCCTACGAGCAGTACTTC.

This clonotype has a handful of counts. CDR3 protein: CASSGARGWYNEQFF. The CDR3 bases are TGCGCCAGCTCAGGGGCCAGGGGATGGTACAATGAGCAGTTCTTC. The chain carries TRBV5-1 and TRBJ2-1; TRBD1 might be the D (6 bases). The V gene's germline CDR1 is SGHRS and CDR2 YFSETQ. The length of the CDR3 is 15 residues. Trimming pared 7 bases from V and 4 bases from J, leaving 18 bases between.

This sequence joins TRBV5-1 and TRBJ2-5; D is possibly TRBD2 (5 bases). V was clipped by 1 base and J by 2 bases, with 15 bases between them. Germline V gene lookup returns CDR1 SGHRS and CDR2 YFSETQ. The CDR3 runs 16 residues. CDR3 sequence (DNA): TGCGCCAGCAGCTTGAAGGTACGGGGAAGTCAAGAGACCCAGTACTTC. Translation: CASSLKVRGSQETQYF.

The V call is TRBV4-2, the J call TRBJ2-1; TRBD2 is a possible D gene (5 bases). Trimming shortened V by 2 bases and J by 5 bases, and 16 bases separated the two germline ends. Germline V gene lookup returns CDR1 LGHNA and CDR2 YNFKEQ. The CDR3 consists of 16 residues. The CDR3 here is CASSQLVGRGNNEQFF. The CDR3 DNA reads as TGTGCCAGCAGCCAATTGGTAGGGCGAGGGAACAATGAGCAGTTCTTC.

There are a few counts of this clonotype. This rearrangement joins TRBV12-3 or TRBV12-4 to TRBJ2-4, with 7 bases that match TRBD2. V lost 4 bases and J lost 0; bases outside the gene matches: 6. The CDR3 spans 16 residues. CDR3 region: CASSSLTSQAKNIQYF. The CDR3 coding sequence is TGTGCCAGCAGTTCCCTGACTAGCCAAGCCAAAAACATTCAGTACTTC.

The chain links TRBV20-1 to TRBJ2-1, with TRBD2 identical over 9 bases. This CDR3 is built from 12 residues. Germline V gene data show CDR1 as DFQATT and CDR2 as SNEGSKA (reference sequence). With V trimmed by 8 bases and J by 10 bases, 9 bases remained unmatched. The CDR3 nucleotides are TGCAGTTCTGAGATAGCGGGAGAGGAGCAGTTCTTC. Residues: CSSEIAGEEQFF.

The chain joins TRBV11-3 to TRBJ2-3; TRBD2 matches 8 bases. V trimming: 5 bases; J trimming: 2 bases; junction bases outside the gene matches: 6. The CDR3 contains 15 residues. Germline V gene data show CDR1 as SGHNT and CDR2 as YENEEA. The CDR3 protein is CASSERLATTDTQYF. The CDR3 DNA follows: TGTGCCAGCAGCGAGAGACTAGCGACCACAGATACGCAGTATTTT.

There are many counts of this clonotype. The rearrangement joins TRBV20-1 to TRBJ2-3; weak D call: TRBD2 (6 bases). Germline lookup yields CDR1 DFQATT and CDR2 SNEGSKA (reference sequence). The germline V and J ends were trimmed by 3 bases and 0 bases, with 10 bases remaining between them. The CDR3 spans 14 residues. The CDR3, as DNA: TGCAGTGCTAGGACTGGACTAAGCACAGATACGCAGTATTTT. Protein product: CSARTGLSTDTQYF.

In its sample, this clonotype was seen a few times. The chain uses TRBV12-3 or TRBV12-4 and TRBJ2-3; weak D call: TRBD2 (6 bases). This CDR3 spans 17 amino acids. Trimming took off 3 bases at V and 2 bases at J, with 18 bases between the two ends. The CDR3 reads CASSFTRDVDLTDTQYF. The CDR3 region has the DNA TGTGCCAGCAGTTTTACGCGGGATGTTGACCTCACAGATACGCAGTATTTT.

This clonotype was seen a handful of times. The V gene is TRBV20-1, the J gene TRBJ2-5, with D perhaps being TRBD1 or TRBD2 (5 bases each). V was shortened by 1 base and J by 3 bases, with 15 bases between the two germline ends. CDR3 size: 15 residues. Germline loops: CDR1 DFQATT, CDR2 SNEGSKA (reference sequence). DNA of the CDR3: TGCAGTGCTAGAGTTTGGGGACCTCGAGAAGAGACCCAGTACTTC. It encodes CSARVWGPREETQYF.

This clonotype was picked up a small number of times. This chain links TRBV6-1 with TRBJ1-4, with D unresolved. The length of the CDR3 is 16 residues. The germline V gene has CDR1 MNHNS and CDR2 SASEGT. V shed 6 bases and J shed 4 bases, with 18 bases lying between them. The CDR3 coding sequence is TGTGCCAGCAGCCCCCCCGGGTTGGTGGTTAATGAAAAACTGTTTTTT. Its protein product is CASSPPGLVVNEKLFF.

This clonotype was seen only a few times. The V gene is TRBV25-1, the J gene TRBJ2-1; the D gene is possibly TRBD2 (6 bases). V lost 1 base and J 8 bases, leaving 21 bases between the germline ends. Per germline, CDR1 MGHDK and CDR2 SYGVNS. There are 17 residues in the CDR3. CDR3 protein: CASSESGVTLGLYEQFF. CDR3 bases: TGTGCCAGCAGTGAATCGGGCGTGACCTTGGGACTCTATGAGCAGTTCTTC. The full variable domain, its missing parts supplied by reference TRBV25-1 and TRBJ2-1, is EADIYQTPRYLVIGTGKKITLECSQTMGHDKMYWYQQDPGMELHLIHYSYGVNSTEKGDLSSESTVSRIRTEHFPLTLESARPSHTSQYLCASSESGVTLGLYEQFFGPGTRLTVL.

This clonotype was observed a handful of times. This chain uses TRBV6-6 with TRBJ2-7; D is perhaps TRBD1 (5 bases). Per the germline V gene, CDR1 is MNHNY and CDR2 is SVGAGI (reference sequence). The ends were cut back, 6 bases at V and 3 bases at J, with 9 bases in the middle. This CDR3 comprises 12 residues. The CDR3 DNA sequence: TGTGCCAGCAGCCGACAGCTCTACGAGCAGTACTTC. This codes for CASSRQLYEQYF.

Written as DNA, the CDR3 is TGTGCCACCAGCAGAGGCCCTAGGAGTGAGACCCAGTACTTC. It specifies CATSRGPRSETQYF. V and J are TRBV15 and TRBJ2-5, with D unclear. Germline CDR1 and CDR2: LNHNV and YYDKDF (reference sequence). V shed 1 base and J shed 5 bases, with 11 bases lying between them. The CDR3 loop spans 14 amino acids.

The table lists this clonotype with a few counts. V is TRBV10-3 and J is TRBJ2-1; TRBD2 matches 10 bases. Germline CDR1 and CDR2: ENHRY and SYGVKD. The length of the CDR3 is 14 residues. Unmatched junction bases numbered 10, after V lost 10 bases and J lost 7 bases. For the CDR3, the DNA is TGTGCCACAGGGGAAGCGGGAGGGGGTAATGAGCAGTTCTTC. Its protein product is CATGEAGGGNEQFF.

V usage is TRBV16 and J usage is TRBJ2-5; TRBD1 agrees at 8 bases. The CDR3 length is 15 residues. J gave up 4 bases and V 1 base, and 5 bases lay outside the gene matches. Germline CDR1 is KGHSY and CDR2 is FQNENV. This CDR3 is CASSQLLGQGETQYF. CDR3 in DNA: TGTGCCAGCAGCCAATTGCTAGGACAGGGAGAGACCCAGTACTTC.

This clonotype has a handful of counts. The rearrangement uses TRBV12-3 or TRBV12-4 and TRBJ2-7; D uncertain. This CDR3 is built from 13 residues. Trimming left V 4 bases short and J 6 bases short, with 13 bases between. The CDR3 is CASSSTRLGEQYF. The CDR3 DNA follows: TGTGCCAGCAGTTCGACGAGACTGGGCGAGCAGTACTTC.

This chain uses TRBV4-3 with TRBJ2-2; 10 nucleotides align to TRBD2. This CDR3 contains 15 residues. V lost 2 bases, J lost 5 bases, and 2 bases stayed unmatched. Germline CDR1 is LGHNA and CDR2 is YSLEER. The CDR3 loop is CASSQLAGETGELFF. In DNA, the CDR3 is TGCGCCAGCAGCCAACTAGCGGGAGAGACCGGGGAGCTGTTTTTT.

The chain carries TRBV6-2 or TRBV6-3 and TRBJ2-7; 12 nucleotides agree with TRBD2. CDR3 length equals 14 residues. Unmatched junction bases numbered 0, after V lost 6 bases and J lost 0 bases. Germline CDR1 reads MNHEY; CDR2 reads SVGEGT. CDR3 bases: TGTGCCAGCAGGACTAGCGGGGGCTCCTACGAGCAGTACTTC. It codes for CASRTSGGSYEQYF.

This clonotype turned up a few times. V usage is TRBV6-5 and J usage is TRBJ2-2; tentatively, D is TRBD1 (5 bases). CDR3 length: 18 residues. Germline V gene data show CDR1 as MNHEY and CDR2 as SVGAGI. Trimming stripped 0 bases from V and 2 bases from J, with 16 bases between. The CDR3 DNA follows: TGTGCCAGCAGTTACTCGGCCGACTTCGACAGAAACACCGGGGAGCTGTTTTTT. It yields the protein CASSYSADFDRNTGELFF.

In this sample, this clonotype turned up once. The J gene is TRBJ2-1, the V gene TRBV7-9; no clear D gene. The V and J ends lost 1 base and 0 bases respectively, with 7 bases between them. The CDR3 loop spans 15 amino acids. Germline V gives CDR1 SEHNR, CDR2 FQNEAQ (reference sequence). Written as DNA, the CDR3 is TGTGCCAGCAGCTTAGAGGACGGCTCCTACAATGAGCAGTTCTTC. Residues: CASSLEDGSYNEQFF. Variable domain in full (rest from reference TRBV7-9 and TRBJ2-1): DTGVSQNPRHKITKRGQNVTFRCDPISEHNRLYWYRQTLGQGPEFLTYFQNEAQLEKSRLLSDRFSAERPKGSFSTLEIQRTEQGDSAMYLCASSLEDGSYNEQFFGPGTRLTVL.

There are many counts of this clonotype. CDR3: CASSLPFRDNEQFF. CDR3 sequence (DNA): TGTGCCAGCAGCTTGCCCTTTCGCGACAATGAGCAGTTCTTC. V and J are TRBV7-9 and TRBJ2-1; no clear D. Per the germline V gene, CDR1 is SEHNR and CDR2 is FQNEAQ (reference sequence). The CDR3 sequence is 14 residues long. V was shortened by 3 bases and J by 5 bases, with 11 bases between the two germline ends.

The chain is built from TRBV15 and TRBJ2-1; D gene ambiguous. Germline V CDR1 and CDR2: LNHNV, YYDKDF (reference sequence). Trimming pared 1 base from V and 7 bases from J, leaving 14 bases between. The CDR3 is 15 amino acids. Written as DNA, the CDR3 is TGTGCCACCAGCAGAGGACTCAGCCCCGGGAATGAGCAGTTCTTC. It encodes CATSRGLSPGNEQFF.

This clonotype came up a few times. V and J are TRBV4-3 and TRBJ2-1; 8 bases line up with TRBD2. V lost 0 bases to trimming and J lost 5 bases; unmatched junction nucleotides: 6. Germline CDR1 is LGHNA and CDR2 is YSLEER. The CDR3 contains 16 residues. In nucleotides, the CDR3 is TGCGCCAGCAGCCAAGATCTCGGGAGGGGGGACAATGAGCAGTTCTTC. Amino acid sequence: CASSQDLGRGDNEQFF.